One and the same sample provided the 14 T cell receptor beta chains below, sequenced in a study of T cell responses to AZD1222 COVID-19 vaccine. TCRdb's copy holds only in-frame clones and misses some; the assay was immunoSEQ multiplex PCR. Here the sample spans 95,000 to 150,000 clones, around 93% being singletons. The source material was peripheral blood, sampled on day 0 of AZD1222 vaccination. These receptors originate from an adult in good health.

This chain uses TRBV6-4 with TRBJ1-1; D not certain. Trimming took off 6 bases at V and 10 bases at J, with 21 bases between the two ends. This CDR3 has 14 residues. Looked up from germline, CDR1 is MRHNA and CDR2 is SNTAGT. The CDR3 sequence: CASRCGSDGFRAFF. The CDR3 coding sequence is TGTGCCAGCAGATGCGGGTCGGATGGATTTAGAGCTTTCTTT.

Of note for this clone: At one end, the junction sequence differs from germline, possibly due to a read error. The CDR3 protein is CASSLGTQRDADF. CDR3 coding DNA: TGCGCCAGCAGCTTGGGCACCCAGAGAGACGCGGATTTC. The chain combines TRBV5-1 with TRBJ1-2; no firm D call. The CDR3 runs 13 residues. Germline V gene data show CDR1 as SGHRS and CDR2 as YFSETQ.

This chain links TRBV10-1 with TRBJ2-3; 11 nucleotides agree with TRBD2. Germline assignment: CDR1 WNHNN and CDR2 SYGVQD (reference sequence). The CDR3 sequence is 16 residues long. The V segment lost 2 bases and the J segment 2 bases; nucleotides outside the gene matches: 3. This CDR3 reads CASSETSGSITDTQYF. As DNA, the CDR3 is TGCGCCAGCAGTGAGACTAGCGGGAGTATCACAGATACGCAGTATTTT.

The chain couples TRBV2 to TRBJ2-7, with no clear D. Germline V gene lookup returns CDR1 SNHLY and CDR2 FYNNEI. This CDR3 region has 10 residues. Trimming left V 4 bases short and J 7 bases short, with 5 bases between. CDR3 sequence: CASSAGEQYF. As DNA, the CDR3 is TGTGCCAGCAGTGCCGGAGAGCAGTACTTC.

DNA for the CDR3: TGTGCCAGCAGCCAAGATTATTCGAGAGGACAAGAGACCCAGTACTTC. Its protein is CASSQDYSRGQETQYF. The V call is TRBV3-1 (or the pseudogene TRBV3-2), the J call TRBJ2-5; no clear D gene. Germline CDR1 and CDR2: LGHDT and YNNKEL (reference sequence). CDR3 size: 16 residues. V lost 0 bases and J 2 bases, leaving 13 bases between the germline ends.

This sequence joins TRBV10-3 and TRBJ1-2; possible D gene TRBD1, 5 bases. This CDR3 is 12 amino acids long. The V and J ends lost 6 bases and 8 bases respectively, with 13 bases between them. CDR1 is ENHRY and CDR2 is SYGVKD in the germline V gene. The CDR3 region has the DNA TGTGCCATCAGGCAGGGCCTTCGGGGCTACACCTTC. It translates to CAIRQGLRGYTF.

This clone was seen more than once but under ten times. CDR3 loop: CASSDRGGSPLHF. CDR3 sequence (DNA): TGTGCCAGCAGTGACAGGGGAGGTTCACCCCTCCACTTT. The genes are TRBV6-1 and TRBJ1-6; D might be TRBD1 (6 bases). The V and J ends lost 3 bases and 9 bases respectively, with 9 bases between them. There are 13 residues in the CDR3. The germline gives CDR1 MNHNS, CDR2 SASEGT.

The chain links TRBV10-3 to TRBJ2-2, with 9 bases identical to TRBD2. The CDR3 runs to 16 residues. The V segment lost 0 bases and the J segment 5 bases; nucleotides outside the gene matches: 4. Germline CDR1 and CDR2: ENHRY and SYGVKD. This CDR3 is CAISESGTSRTGELFF. The CDR3 DNA is TGTGCCATCAGTGAGTCCGGGACTAGCCGTACCGGGGAGCTGTTTTTT.

The chain has TRBV5-1 and TRBJ1-1; D remains ambiguous. The germline CDR1 and CDR2 sequences are SGHRS and YFSETQ. This CDR3 comprises 13 residues. Trimming cost V 5 bases and J 1 base, with 9 bases left between them. The CDR3 sequence: CASRRDSNTEAFF. The CDR3 DNA reads as TGCGCCAGCAGACGCGACTCGAACACTGAAGCTTTCTTT.

The CDR3 DNA sequence: TGTGCCAGCAGCCCTGCCGGTACAGCCCACACGTCGCAGTTCTTC. Protein product: CASSPAGTAHTSQFF. The chain is built from TRBV27 and TRBJ2-1, with no clear D. Germline-derived CDR1 and CDR2 are MNHEY and SMNVEV (reference sequence). This CDR3 has 15 residues. V was pared by 6 bases and J by 12 bases, with 24 bases between.

The CDR3 DNA is TGCAGCGTTTTACCATTCACAGATACGCAGTATTTT. It codes for CSVLPFTDTQYF. V and J are TRBV29-1 and TRBJ2-3; unclear D gene. Germline V lookup: CDR1 SQVTM, CDR2 ANQGSEA. Deletions cut 5 bases from V and 2 bases from J, with 8 bases between. The CDR3 has 12 residues.

This chain links TRBV27 with TRBJ1-2; D unresolved. In germline, CDR1 is MNHEY, CDR2 SMNVEV (reference sequence). The V end was cut by 7 bases, the J end by 7 bases, with 16 bases between. This CDR3 comprises 13 residues. CDR3 protein: CASTSSVNRGYTF. CDR3 nucleotides: TGTGCCAGCACCTCCTCTGTTAACCGTGGCTACACCTTC.

The gene calls are TRBV9 and TRBJ1-2; TRBD1 matches at 7 bases. V lost 3 bases, J lost 8 bases, and 10 bases stayed unmatched. CDR1 SGDLS and CDR2 YYNGEE come from the germline V gene. There are 14 residues in the CDR3. The CDR3: CASSAREGAWGYTF. In DNA form, the CDR3 reads TGTGCCAGCAGCGCGCGCGAGGGGGCTTGGGGCTACACCTTC.

V and J are TRBV28 and TRBJ2-5; 7 positions agree with TRBD1. Germline lookup yields CDR1 MDHEN and CDR2 SYDVKM. The CDR3 totals 15 residues. J lost 7 bases, V lost 6 bases, and 14 bases had no gene match. CDR3 DNA: TGTGCCAGCAGGAACCGGGGACAGACGACATGGACCCAGTACTTC. Translating it yields CASRNRGQTTWTQYF.